This T cell receptor beta chain was captured by sequencing in a study of blood T cell repertoires in COVID-19. About the research overall: The origin of the acute and convalescent COVID-19 samples was the United States, Italy and Spain.

Individuals drawn from approximately 22 US areas were about 18 to 95 years old. The V and J ends lost 0 bases and 0 bases respectively, with 5 bases between them. The CDR3 consists of 15 residues. Germline CDR1 and CDR2: MRHNA and SNTAGT. Using immunoSEQ multiplex PCR, the repertoire was profiled, and TCRdb retains in-frame clones only, with some absent. The sample includes a few hundred thousand clones, around 87% seen only once; the top ten take approximately 1.9%. The chain joins TRBV6-4 to TRBJ2-2; a weak D match, TRBD1 (5 bases). The sequence was collected from a man aged 35-49 years in a cohort exposed to, infected with or recovered from COVID-19 (not recorded which). The sequenced sample was PBMCs or T cells enriched from blood (not recorded which). The CDR3 DNA reads as TGTGCCAGCAGTGACTCAGGGGCGAACACCGGGGAGCTGTTTTTT. Protein sequence: CASSDSGANTGELFF.